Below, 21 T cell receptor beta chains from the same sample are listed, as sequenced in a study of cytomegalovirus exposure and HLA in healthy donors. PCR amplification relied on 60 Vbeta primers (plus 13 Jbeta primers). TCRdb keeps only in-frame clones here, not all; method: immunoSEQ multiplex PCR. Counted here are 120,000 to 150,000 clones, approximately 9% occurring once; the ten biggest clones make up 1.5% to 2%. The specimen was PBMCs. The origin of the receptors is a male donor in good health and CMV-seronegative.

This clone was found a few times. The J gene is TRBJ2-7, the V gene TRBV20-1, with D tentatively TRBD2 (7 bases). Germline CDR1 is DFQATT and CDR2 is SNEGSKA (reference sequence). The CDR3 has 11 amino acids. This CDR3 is CAPGGNYEQYF. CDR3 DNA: TGCGCACCGGGGGGCAACTACGAGCAGTACTTC.

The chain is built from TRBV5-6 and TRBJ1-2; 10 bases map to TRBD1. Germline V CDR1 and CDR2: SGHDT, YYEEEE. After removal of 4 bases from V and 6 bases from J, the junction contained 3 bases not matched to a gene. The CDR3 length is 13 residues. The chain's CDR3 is CASSRTGGHGYTF. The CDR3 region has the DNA TGTGCCAGCAGCCGGACAGGGGGACATGGCTACACCTTC.

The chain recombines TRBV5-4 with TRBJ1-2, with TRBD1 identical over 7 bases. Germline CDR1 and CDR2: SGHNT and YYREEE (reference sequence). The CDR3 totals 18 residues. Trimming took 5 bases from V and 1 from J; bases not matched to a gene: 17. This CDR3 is CASSPRQQGPGFNYGYTF. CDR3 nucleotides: TGTGCCAGCAGTCCACGCCAACAGGGGCCAGGGTTTAACTATGGCTACACCTTC.

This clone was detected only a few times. The CDR3 is CASSLLSPSTDTQYF. The CDR3 region has the DNA TGTGCCAGCAGCTTACTTTCTCCTAGCACAGATACGCAGTATTTT. The rearrangement links TRBV11-2 to TRBJ2-3; no definite D call. V was trimmed by 2 bases and J by 0 bases, leaving 9 bases between them. The CDR3 is 15 residues long. Germline CDR1 reads SGHAT; CDR2 reads FQNNGV.

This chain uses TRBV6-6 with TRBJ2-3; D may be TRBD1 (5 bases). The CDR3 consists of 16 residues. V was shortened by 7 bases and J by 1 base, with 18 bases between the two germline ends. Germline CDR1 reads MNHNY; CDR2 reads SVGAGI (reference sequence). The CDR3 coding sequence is TGTGCCAGCAACCATCCCCCCCGCAGGGGCACAGATACGCAGTATTTT. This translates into CASNHPPRRGTDTQYF.

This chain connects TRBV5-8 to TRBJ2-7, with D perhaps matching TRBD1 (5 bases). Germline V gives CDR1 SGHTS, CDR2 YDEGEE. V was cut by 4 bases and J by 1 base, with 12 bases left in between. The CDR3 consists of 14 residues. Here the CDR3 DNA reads TGTGCCAGCAGCAGCGACGACAGATCCTACGAGCAGTACTTC. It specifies CASSSDDRSYEQYF.

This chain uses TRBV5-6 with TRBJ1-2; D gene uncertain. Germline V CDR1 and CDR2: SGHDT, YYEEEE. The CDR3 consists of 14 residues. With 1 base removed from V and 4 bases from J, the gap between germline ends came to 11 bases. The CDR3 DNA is TGTGCCAGCAGCTTGACCGACACGCTCTATGGCTACACCTTC. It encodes CASSLTDTLYGYTF.

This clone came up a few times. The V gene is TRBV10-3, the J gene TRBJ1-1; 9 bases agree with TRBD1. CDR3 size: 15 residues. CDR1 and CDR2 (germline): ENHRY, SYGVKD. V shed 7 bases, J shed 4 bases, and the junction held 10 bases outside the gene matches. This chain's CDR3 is CAIKKSDRGGTEAFF. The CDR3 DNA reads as TGTGCCATCAAAAAATCGGACAGGGGCGGCACTGAAGCTTTCTTT.

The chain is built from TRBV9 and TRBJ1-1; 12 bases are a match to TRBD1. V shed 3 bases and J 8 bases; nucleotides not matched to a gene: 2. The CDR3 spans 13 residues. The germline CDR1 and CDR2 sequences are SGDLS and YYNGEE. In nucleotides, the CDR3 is TGTGCCAGCAGCGCGGGACAGGGGGCGGAAGCTTTCTTT. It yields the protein CASSAGQGAEAFF.

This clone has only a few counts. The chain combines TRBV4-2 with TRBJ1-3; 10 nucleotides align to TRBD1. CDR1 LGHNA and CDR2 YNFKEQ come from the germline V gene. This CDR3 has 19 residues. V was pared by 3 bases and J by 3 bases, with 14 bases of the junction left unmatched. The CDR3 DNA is TGTGCCAGCAGCCATCACCTTAGGCCGGGACAGGGGCTTGGAAACACCATATATTTT. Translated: CASSHHLRPGQGLGNTIYF.

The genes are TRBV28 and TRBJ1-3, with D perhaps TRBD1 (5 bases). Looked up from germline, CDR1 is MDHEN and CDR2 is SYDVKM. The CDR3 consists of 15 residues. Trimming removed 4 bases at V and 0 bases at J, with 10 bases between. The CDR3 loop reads CASSSGASSGNTIYF. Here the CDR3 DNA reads TGTGCCAGCAGTTCTGGGGCGAGCTCTGGAAACACCATATATTTT.

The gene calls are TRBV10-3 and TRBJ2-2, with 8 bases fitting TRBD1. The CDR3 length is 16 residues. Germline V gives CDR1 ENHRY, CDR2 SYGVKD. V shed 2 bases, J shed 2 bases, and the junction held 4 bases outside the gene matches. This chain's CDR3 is CAISERTGRNTGELFF. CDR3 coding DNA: TGTGCCATCAGTGAGCGGACAGGGAGAAACACCGGGGAGCTGTTTTTT.

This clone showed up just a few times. CDR3 amino acids: CASSRTSGMDTEAFF. The CDR3 DNA reads as TGCGCCAGCAGCCGGACTTCGGGGATGGACACTGAAGCTTTCTTT. V and J are TRBV5-1 and TRBJ1-1; the D is unclear. CDR1 and CDR2 from the germline V gene are SGHRS and YFSETQ. V was trimmed by 4 bases and J by 3 bases, leaving 16 bases between them. CDR3 size: 15 residues.

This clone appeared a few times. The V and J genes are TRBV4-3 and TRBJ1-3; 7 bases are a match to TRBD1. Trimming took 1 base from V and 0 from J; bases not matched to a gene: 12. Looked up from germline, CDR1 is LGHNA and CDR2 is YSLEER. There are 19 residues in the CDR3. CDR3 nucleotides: TGCGCCAGCAGCCAAGGGATAGGGCTAGACAGGGCCTCTGGAAACACCATATATTTT. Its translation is CASSQGIGLDRASGNTIYF.

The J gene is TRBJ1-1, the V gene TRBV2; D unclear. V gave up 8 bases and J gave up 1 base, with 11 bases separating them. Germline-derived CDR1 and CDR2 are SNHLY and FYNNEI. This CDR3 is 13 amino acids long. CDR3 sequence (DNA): TGTGCCAGCTCGCTTGGCAAGAACACTGAAGCTTTCTTT. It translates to CASSLGKNTEAFF.

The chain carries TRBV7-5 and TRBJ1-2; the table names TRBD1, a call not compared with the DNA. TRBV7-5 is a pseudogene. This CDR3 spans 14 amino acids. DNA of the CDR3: TGTGCCAGAAGCAAACCGACAGGAAACTATGGCTACACCTTC. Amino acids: CARSKPTGNYGYTF.

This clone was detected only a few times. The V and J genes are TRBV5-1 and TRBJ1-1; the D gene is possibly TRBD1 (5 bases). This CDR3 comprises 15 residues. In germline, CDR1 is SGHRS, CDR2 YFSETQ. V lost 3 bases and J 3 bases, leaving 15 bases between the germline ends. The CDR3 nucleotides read TGCGCCAGCAGCTCGACCGGGGGGGGATACACTGAAGCTTTCTTT. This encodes CASSSTGGGYTEAFF.

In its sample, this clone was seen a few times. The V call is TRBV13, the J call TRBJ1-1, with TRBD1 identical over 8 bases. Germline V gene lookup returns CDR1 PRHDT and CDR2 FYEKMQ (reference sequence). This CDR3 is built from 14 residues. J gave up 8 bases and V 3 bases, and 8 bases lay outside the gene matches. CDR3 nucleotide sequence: TGTGCCAGCAGCTTTGGACAGGGACCCCGCGAAGCTTTCTTT. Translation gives CASSFGQGPREAFF.

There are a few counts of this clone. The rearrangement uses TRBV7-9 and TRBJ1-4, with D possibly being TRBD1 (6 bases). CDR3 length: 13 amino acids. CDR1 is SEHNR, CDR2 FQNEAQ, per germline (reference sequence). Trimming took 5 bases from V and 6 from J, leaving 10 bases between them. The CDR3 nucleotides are TGTGCCAGCAGCCCCAGACAGGATGAAAAACTGTTTTTT. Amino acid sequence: CASSPRQDEKLFF.

The CDR3 bases are TGCGCCAGCGTGGGACAGGGGAACAGCAATCAGCCCCAGCATTTT. This sequence encodes CASVGQGNSNQPQHF. The rearrangement uses TRBV10-2 and TRBJ1-5, with 10 bases identical to TRBD1. Germline CDR1 reads WSHSY; CDR2 reads SAAADI. V lost 8 bases to trimming and J lost 1 base; unmatched junction nucleotides: 5. This CDR3 has 15 residues.

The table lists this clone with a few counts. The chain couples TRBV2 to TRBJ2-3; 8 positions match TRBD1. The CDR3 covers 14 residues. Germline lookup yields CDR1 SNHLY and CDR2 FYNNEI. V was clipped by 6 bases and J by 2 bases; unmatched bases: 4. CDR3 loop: CASRKGQVTDTQYF. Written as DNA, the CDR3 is TGTGCCAGCAGAAAGGGACAGGTCACAGATACGCAGTATTTT. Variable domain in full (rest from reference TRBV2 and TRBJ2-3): EPEVTQTPSHQVTQMGQEVILRCVPISNHLYFYWYRQILGQKVEFLVSFYNNEISEKSEIFDDQFSVERPDGSNFTLKIRSTKLEDSAMYFCASRKGQVTDTQYFGPGTRLTVL.